A single sample gave rise to the 28 T cell receptor beta chains below, sequenced in a study of cytomegalovirus exposure and HLA in healthy donors. Primers included in the PCR were 60 Vbeta and 13 Jbeta primers. The assay was immunoSEQ multiplex PCR, and TCRdb's table has in-frame clones only and misses some. The repertoire has approximately 190,000 clones, around four fifths of them found once; the top ten carry about 2.4%. The sample was PBMCs. Source of these receptors: a woman aged 45-65 years in good health and CMV-seropositive.

The chain joins TRBV2 to TRBJ1-1; D gene unclear. Germline CDR1 is SNHLY and CDR2 is FYNNEI. This CDR3 is 14 amino acids long. Trimming took 7 bases from V and 0 from J, leaving 12 bases between them. The CDR3 sequence is CASTPTVMNTEAFF. CDR3 DNA sequence: TGTGCCAGCACACCAACGGTAATGAACACTGAAGCTTTCTTT.

V is TRBV2 and J is TRBJ2-3; unclear D gene. The V gene's germline CDR1 is SNHLY and CDR2 FYNNEI. The germline V and J ends were trimmed by 5 bases and 1 base, with 10 bases remaining between them. The CDR3 is 14 residues long. The CDR3 DNA is TGTGCCAGCAGTCCCCGTCGGGGCACAGATACGCAGTATTTT. Its translation: CASSPRRGTDTQYF. Together with reference TRBV2 and TRBJ2-3, the CDR3 gives the full variable domain: EPEVTQTPSHQVTQMGQEVILRCVPISNHLYFYWYRQILGQKVEFLVSFYNNEISEKSEIFDDQFSVERPDGSNFTLKIRSTKLEDSAMYFCASSPRRGTDTQYFGPGTRLTVL.

The V gene is TRBV11-1, the J gene TRBJ2-5; 12 nucleotides align to TRBD2. This CDR3 comprises 17 residues. CDR1 and CDR2 from the germline V gene are SGHAT and FQDESV (reference sequence). The J segment lost 5 bases and the V segment lost 1 base, leaving 8 bases of the junction unmatched. In DNA, the CDR3 is TGTGCCAGCAGCTTAGTATCTAGCGGGGGGGCCAGGGAGACCCAGTACTTC. Translation: CASSLVSSGGARETQYF. The variable domain in full, completed from reference TRBV11-1 and TRBJ2-5, reads EAEVAQSPRYKITEKSQAVAFWCDPISGHATLYWYRQILGQGPELLVQFQDESVVDDSQLPKDRFSAERLKGVDSTLKIQPAELGDSAMYLCASSLVSSGGARETQYFGPGTRLLVL.

V and J are TRBV9 and TRBJ2-1; D not certain. The CDR3 contains 15 residues. The V end was cut by 1 base, the J end by 1 base, with 9 bases between. The germline V gene encodes CDR1 SGDLS and CDR2 YYNGEE. CDR3 sequence reads: CASSVTVGSYNEQFF. DNA of the CDR3: TGTGCCAGCAGCGTAACAGTAGGTTCCTACAATGAGCAGTTCTTC.

This chain connects TRBV7-3 to TRBJ2-1, with 10 nucleotides matching TRBD2. The CDR3 has 15 amino acids. Germline V gives CDR1 SGHTA, CDR2 FQGTGA. Germline trimming cut 5 bases from V and 7 bases from J; bases unmatched to any gene: 8. CDR3 residues: CASSITAGGFNEQFF. The CDR3 DNA reads TGTGCCAGCAGCATTACAGCGGGGGGGTTTAATGAGCAGTTCTTC.

The chain joins TRBV4-1 to TRBJ1-4; D is undetermined. V lost 8 bases, J lost 5 bases, and 18 bases lay in between. CDR3 length equals 15 residues. Per the germline V gene, CDR1 is MGHRA and CDR2 is YSYEKL. CDR3 amino acids: CASQIAGSGNEKLFF. In DNA, the CDR3 is TGCGCCAGCCAAATCGCCGGGAGTGGAAATGAAAAACTGTTTTTT.

The V and J genes are TRBV5-4 and TRBJ1-2, with 7 bases matching TRBD1. The trim removed 3 bases at V and 5 bases at J, leaving 10 bases unmatched. The length of the CDR3 is 15 residues. Germline-derived CDR1 and CDR2 are SGHNT and YYREEE (reference sequence). The CDR3 region is CASSSQAGQYYGYTF. The CDR3 nucleotides are TGTGCCAGCAGCTCCCAGGCGGGACAGTATTATGGCTACACCTTC.

The chain links TRBV5-1 to TRBJ2-3; 12 bases line up with TRBD2. The CDR3 is made up of 19 amino acids. J lost 2 bases, V lost 3 bases, and 13 bases had no gene match. Germline V gene sequence: CDR1 SGHRS, CDR2 YFSETQ. The CDR3 coding sequence is TGCGCCAGCAGCTACCGGGCAGGCGGACTAGCGGGATCCACAGATACGCAGTATTTT. Its protein is CASSYRAGGLAGSTDTQYF. Full variable domain (missing parts from reference TRBV5-1 and TRBJ2-3): KAGVTQTPRYLIKTRGQQVTLSCSPISGHRSVSWYQQTPGQGLQFLFEYFSETQRNKGNFPGRFSGRQFSNSRSEMNVSTLELGDSALYLCASSYRAGGLAGSTDTQYFGPGTRLTVL.

The chain has TRBV15 and TRBJ1-6; no clear D. CDR3 size: 14 residues. Trimming stripped 3 bases from V and 7 bases from J, with 10 bases between. Per germline, CDR1 LNHNV and CDR2 YYDKDF (reference sequence). CDR3 bases: TGTGCCACCAGCAGCGACAAACTGAATTCACCCCTCCACTTT. It yields the protein CATSSDKLNSPLHF.

This chain links TRBV5-4 with TRBJ2-3, with 9 bases matching TRBD2. Trimming at V came to 5 bases and at J to 0 bases, leaving 7 bases not matched to a gene. Germline V CDR1 and CDR2: SGHNT, YYREEE (reference sequence). This CDR3 is built from 16 residues. CDR3 DNA: TGTGCCAGCAGACGGACTAGCGAGACTAGCACAGATACGCAGTATTTT. Amino acids: CASRRTSETSTDTQYF.

The rearrangement links TRBV4-1 to TRBJ1-5; tentative D call: TRBD1 (6 bases). This CDR3 has 14 residues. Trimming cost V 3 bases and J 4 bases, with 10 bases left between them. Looked up from germline, CDR1 is MGHRA and CDR2 is YSYEKL. The chain's CDR3 is CASSHLQGNQPQHF. DNA of the CDR3: TGCGCCAGCAGCCATCTACAGGGAAATCAGCCCCAGCATTTT.

This clone came up a few times. The rearrangement links TRBV5-4 to TRBJ2-1; the D gene is possibly TRBD1 (6 bases). Trimming left V 0 bases short and J 3 bases short, with 16 bases between. Germline-derived CDR1 and CDR2 are SGHNT and YYREEE (reference sequence). The CDR3 is 17 amino acids. This CDR3 reads CASSLAAGAQNYNEQFF. The CDR3 region has the DNA TGTGCCAGCAGCTTGGCCGCAGGGGCGCAGAACTACAATGAGCAGTTCTTC.

The genes are TRBV5-1 and TRBJ2-3; D is possibly TRBD2 (7 bases). CDR1 and CDR2 (germline): SGHRS, YFSETQ. The V end was cut by 7 bases, the J end by 1 base, with 13 bases between. CDR3 length equals 14 residues. The CDR3 sequence: CASGEGDRTDTQYF. Here the CDR3 DNA reads TGCGCCAGCGGGGAGGGGGATCGCACAGATACGCAGTATTTT.

The chain recombines TRBV5-1 with TRBJ2-3, with TRBD1 matching over 12 bases. The germline V gene encodes CDR1 SGHRS and CDR2 YFSETQ. This CDR3 comprises 17 residues. J was trimmed by 3 bases and V by 5 bases; bases with no gene match: 10. The DNA for the CDR3 is TGCGCCAGCAGTGGAAGGGGACAGGGGGCGAGGACAGATACGCAGTATTTT. Translating gives CASSGRGQGARTDTQYF.

Here the CDR3 DNA reads TGTGCCACCAGCACCCCACGGAGCTCCTACAATGAGCAGTTCTTC. Its translation is CATSTPRSSYNEQFF. The chain employs TRBV15 and TRBJ2-1; D ambiguous. Germline CDR1 is LNHNV and CDR2 is YYDKDF (reference sequence). The CDR3 is made up of 15 amino acids. V shed 4 bases and J shed 0 bases, with 10 bases lying between them.

The chain uses TRBV6-5 and TRBJ2-2, with no clear D. The CDR3 is 14 amino acids. The germline V and J ends were trimmed by 0 bases and 4 bases, with 6 bases remaining between them. Germline V lookup: CDR1 MNHEY, CDR2 SVGAGI. The CDR3 DNA reads TGTGCCAGCAGTTACTCCGGAGCCACCGGGGAGCTGTTTTTT. It yields the protein CASSYSGATGELFF.

The chain uses TRBV10-3 and TRBJ1-3; TRBD1 is a possible D gene (5 bases). V lost 0 bases and J lost 4, with 7 bases in between. The CDR3 is 14 amino acids. Germline lookup yields CDR1 ENHRY and CDR2 SYGVKD. DNA of the CDR3: TGTGCCATCAGTGAGTCGAGACAGGGAAACACCATATATTTT. This gives the protein CAISESRQGNTIYF.

CDR3 sequence: CASSYGQYEQYF. The CDR3 region has the DNA TGCGCCAGCAGCTACGGACAGTACGAGCAGTACTTC. V is TRBV5-1 and J is TRBJ2-7, with D perhaps TRBD1 (6 bases). Germline loops: CDR1 SGHRS, CDR2 YFSETQ. V dropped 3 bases and J dropped 4 bases, with 8 bases sitting between them. The CDR3 is 12 amino acids. Supplemented by reference TRBV5-1 and TRBJ2-7, the full variable domain reads KAGVTQTPRYLIKTRGQQVTLSCSPISGHRSVSWYQQTPGQGLQFLFEYFSETQRNKGNFPGRFSGRQFSNSRSEMNVSTLELGDSALYLCASSYGQYEQYFGPGTRLTVT.

The chain links TRBV10-3 to TRBJ2-7; TRBD1 matches 7 bases. CDR3 size: 13 residues. Germline-derived CDR1 and CDR2 are ENHRY and SYGVKD. The V and J ends lost 0 bases and 5 bases, in that order; junction bases with no gene match: 1. The CDR3 DNA sequence: TGTGCCATCAGTGAGTCGACAGGGAACGAGCAGTACTTC. This gives the protein CAISESTGNEQYF.

This clone was recorded only once. This sequence joins TRBV6-5 and TRBJ2-2; D is perhaps TRBD1 (5 bases). V lost 2 bases to trimming and J lost 5 bases, with 9 bases between them. Germline-derived CDR1 and CDR2 are MNHEY and SVGAGI. The CDR3 loop spans 14 amino acids. DNA for the CDR3: TGTGCCAGCAGTTACACGCAGGGTACCGGGGAGCTGTTTTTT. It yields the protein CASSYTQGTGELFF.

The rearrangement links TRBV11-2 to TRBJ2-1, with D possibly being TRBD1 (6 bases). Germline lookup yields CDR1 SGHAT and CDR2 FQNNGV. There are 13 residues in the CDR3. The ends were cut back, 2 bases at V and 5 bases at J, with 7 bases in the middle. CDR3 bases: TGTGCCAGCAGCTTAAGGGGGAACAATGAGCAGTTCTTC. Translation gives CASSLRGNNEQFF.

The CDR3: CASSPRTLANTGELFF. The CDR3 DNA follows: TGTGCCAGCAGTCCCCGGACACTCGCGAACACCGGGGAGCTGTTTTTT. The chain uses TRBV2 and TRBJ2-2; TRBD1 might be the D (5 bases). Per germline, CDR1 SNHLY and CDR2 FYNNEI. The CDR3 is 16 residues long. The V end was cut by 5 bases, the J end by 0 bases, with 13 bases between.

The V gene is TRBV9, the J gene TRBJ2-7; 13 bases align to TRBD2. V lost 3 bases to trimming and J lost 4 bases; unmatched junction nucleotides: 13. The CDR3 length is 18 residues. Germline CDR1 is SGDLS and CDR2 is YYNGEE. CDR3 protein: CASSAGTSGAGNLYEQYF. As DNA, the CDR3 is TGTGCCAGCAGCGCCGGGACTAGCGGGGCGGGAAACCTATACGAGCAGTACTTC. Together with reference TRBV9 and TRBJ2-7, the CDR3 gives the full variable domain: DSGVTQTPKHLITATGQRVTLRCSPRSGDLSVYWYQQSLDQGLQFLIQYYNGEERAKGNILERFSAQQFPDLHSELNLSSLELGDSALYFCASSAGTSGAGNLYEQYFGPGTRLTVT.

This chain connects TRBV7-2 to TRBJ2-2, with 8 positions matching TRBD2. Germline CDR1 and CDR2: SGHTA and FQGNSA. V trimming: 5 bases; J trimming: 3 bases; junction bases outside the gene matches: 11. The CDR3 has 17 amino acids. This chain's CDR3 is CASSLPLLAGYTGELFF. The DNA for the CDR3 is TGTGCCAGCAGCCTCCCCCTATTAGCGGGGTACACCGGGGAGCTGTTTTTT.

The chain combines TRBV14 with TRBJ1-2; 7 bases are shared with TRBD1. J gave up 3 bases and V 2 bases, and 3 bases lay outside the gene matches. Germline V gives CDR1 SGHDN, CDR2 FVKESK. The CDR3 is made up of 14 amino acids. The CDR3 sequence: CASSQLGQHYGYTF. The CDR3 DNA is TGTGCCAGCAGCCAACTGGGACAGCACTATGGCTACACCTTC.

This clone has more than one count but fewer than ten. This chain uses TRBV15 with TRBJ1-2; 8 bases are a match to TRBD1. The germline CDR1 and CDR2 sequences are LNHNV and YYDKDF (reference sequence). J lost 7 bases, V lost 0 bases, and 7 bases had no gene match. The CDR3 is 15 amino acids. CDR3 bases: TGTGCCACCAGCAGAGATCAGGGGACAGGCTTTGGCTACACCTTC. It is translated as CATSRDQGTGFGYTF. The variable domain in full, completed from reference TRBV15 and TRBJ1-2, reads DAMVIQNPRYQVTQFGKPVTLSCSQTLNHNVMYWYQQKSSQAPKLLFHYYDKDFNNEADTPDNFQSRRPNTSFCFLDIRSPGLGDTAMYLCATSRDQGTGFGYTFGSGTRLTVV.

This chain links TRBV7-2 with TRBJ2-2; 8 positions match TRBD1. CDR1 is SGHTA and CDR2 is FQGNSA in the germline V gene. The CDR3 is 15 amino acids. Trimming removed 5 bases from V and 3 bases from J; junction bases left unmatched: 5. The CDR3 reads CASSRQGLDTGELFF. The DNA of the CDR3 is TGTGCCAGCAGCCGACAGGGGCTGGACACCGGGGAGCTGTTTTTT.

CDR3 coding DNA: TGTGCCAGCAGCTTGGCCGAAAGGACTAGCGGGTCCTACGAGCAGTACTTC. Its protein is CASSLAERTSGSYEQYF. The gene calls are TRBV5-5 and TRBJ2-5; 11 bases line up with TRBD2. Near its end, the DNA agrees better with TRBJ2-7, so the J call may be wrong. CDR1 SGHKS and CDR2 YYEKEE come from the germline V gene (reference sequence). This CDR3 spans 17 amino acids.